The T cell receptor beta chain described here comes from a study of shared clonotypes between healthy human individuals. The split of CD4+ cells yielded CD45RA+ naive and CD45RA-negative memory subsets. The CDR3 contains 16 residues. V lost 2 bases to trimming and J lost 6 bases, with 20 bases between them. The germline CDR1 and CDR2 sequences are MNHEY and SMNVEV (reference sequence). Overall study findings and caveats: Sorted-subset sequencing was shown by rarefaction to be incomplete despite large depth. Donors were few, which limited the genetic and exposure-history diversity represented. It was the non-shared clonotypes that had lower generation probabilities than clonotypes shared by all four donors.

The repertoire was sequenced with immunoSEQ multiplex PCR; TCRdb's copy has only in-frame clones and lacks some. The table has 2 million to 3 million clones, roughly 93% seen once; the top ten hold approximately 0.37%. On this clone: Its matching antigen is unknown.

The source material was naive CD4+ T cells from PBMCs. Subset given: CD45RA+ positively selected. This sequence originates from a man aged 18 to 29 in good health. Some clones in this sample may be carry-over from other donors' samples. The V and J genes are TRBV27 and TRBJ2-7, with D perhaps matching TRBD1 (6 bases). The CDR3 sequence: CASSLTGTSSLLEQYF. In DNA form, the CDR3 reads TGTGCCAGCAGTTTAACAGGGACAAGTTCTCTCCTCGAGCAGTACTTC.